This T cell receptor beta chain was sequenced in a study of T cell responses to AZD1222 COVID-19 vaccine. Sequencing was performed with immunoSEQ multiplex PCR; in TCRdb, only in-frame clones are kept and a portion is missing. The sample has 150,000 to 180,000 clones, about 90% seen once; the top ten hold roughly a tenth. The receptor's source is an adult who received the AZD1222 COVID-19 vaccine. The specimen comprised peripheral blood, sampled 28 days after the second AZD1222 dose.

The CDR3: CASSPPLRPSNEQYF. Written as DNA, the CDR3 is TGTGCCAGCTCACCACCTTTGAGGCCGTCCAACGAGCAGTACTTC. This chain joins TRBV18 and TRBJ2-7; D gene uncertain. Germline V gene data show CDR1 as KGHSH and CDR2 as LQKENI. This CDR3 is 15 amino acids long. V lost 0 bases, J lost 5 bases, and 14 bases lay in between.